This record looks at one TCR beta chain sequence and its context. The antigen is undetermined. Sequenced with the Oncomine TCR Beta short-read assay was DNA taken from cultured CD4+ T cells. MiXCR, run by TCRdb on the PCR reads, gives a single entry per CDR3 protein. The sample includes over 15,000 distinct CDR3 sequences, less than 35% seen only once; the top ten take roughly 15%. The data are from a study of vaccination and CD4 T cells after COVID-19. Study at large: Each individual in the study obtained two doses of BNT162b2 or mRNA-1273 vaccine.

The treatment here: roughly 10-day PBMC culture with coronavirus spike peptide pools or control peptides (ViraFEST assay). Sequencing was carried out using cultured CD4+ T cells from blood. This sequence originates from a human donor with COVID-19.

Here the CDR3 DNA reads TGTGCCATCAGTGAGCCGCAGCGTAACACTGAAGCTTTCTTT. This sequence encodes CAISEPQRNTEAFF. The chain has TRBV10-3 and TRBJ1-1, with unresolved D. Trimming took off 2 bases at V and 2 bases at J, with 9 bases between the two ends. Germline CDR1 ENHRY, CDR2 SYGVKD. The CDR3 spans 14 residues.